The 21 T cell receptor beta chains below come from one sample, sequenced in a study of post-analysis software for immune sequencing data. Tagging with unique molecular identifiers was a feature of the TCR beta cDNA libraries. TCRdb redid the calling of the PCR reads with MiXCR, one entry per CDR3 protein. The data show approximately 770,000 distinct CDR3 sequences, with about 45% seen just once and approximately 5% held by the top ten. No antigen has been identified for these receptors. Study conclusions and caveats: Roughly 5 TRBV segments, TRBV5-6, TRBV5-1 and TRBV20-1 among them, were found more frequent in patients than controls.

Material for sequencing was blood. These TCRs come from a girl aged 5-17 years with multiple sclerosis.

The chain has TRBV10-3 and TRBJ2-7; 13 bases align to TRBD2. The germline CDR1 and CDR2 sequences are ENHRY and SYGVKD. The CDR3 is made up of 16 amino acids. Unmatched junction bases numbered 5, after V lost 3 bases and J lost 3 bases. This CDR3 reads CAISDPGTSGNYEQYF. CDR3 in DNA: TGTGCCATCAGTGACCCCGGGACTAGCGGGAACTACGAGCAGTACTTC.

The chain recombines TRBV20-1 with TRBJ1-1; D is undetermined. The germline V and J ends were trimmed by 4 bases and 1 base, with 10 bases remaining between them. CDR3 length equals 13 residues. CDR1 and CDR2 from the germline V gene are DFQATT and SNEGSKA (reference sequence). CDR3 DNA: TGCAGTGCTAACGGTCCGGGGAACACTGAAGCTTTCTTT. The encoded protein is CSANGPGNTEAFF.

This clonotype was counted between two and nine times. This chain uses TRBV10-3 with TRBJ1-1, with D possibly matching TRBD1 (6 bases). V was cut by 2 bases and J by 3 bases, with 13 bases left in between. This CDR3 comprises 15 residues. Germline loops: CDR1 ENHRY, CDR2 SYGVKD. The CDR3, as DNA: TGTGCCATCAGTGAGGCACAGGGCGGCTACACTGAAGCTTTCTTT. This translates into CAISEAQGGYTEAFF.

The CDR3 loop is CSVHTMSVADTEAFF. CDR3 nucleotides: TGCAGCGTTCACACCATGTCAGTCGCGGACACTGAAGCTTTCTTT. This chain uses TRBV29-1 with TRBJ1-1; D remains ambiguous. This CDR3 is built from 15 residues. V was cut by 5 bases and J by 3 bases, with 19 bases left in between. In germline, CDR1 is SQVTM, CDR2 ANQGSEA.

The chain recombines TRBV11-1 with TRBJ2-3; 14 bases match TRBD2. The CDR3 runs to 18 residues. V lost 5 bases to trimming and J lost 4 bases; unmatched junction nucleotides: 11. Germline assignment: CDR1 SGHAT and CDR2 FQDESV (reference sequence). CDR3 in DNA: TGTGCCAGCAGCCCGGGACTAGCGGGAGAAACAAGCGCAGATACGCAGTATTTT. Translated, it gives CASSPGLAGETSADTQYF.

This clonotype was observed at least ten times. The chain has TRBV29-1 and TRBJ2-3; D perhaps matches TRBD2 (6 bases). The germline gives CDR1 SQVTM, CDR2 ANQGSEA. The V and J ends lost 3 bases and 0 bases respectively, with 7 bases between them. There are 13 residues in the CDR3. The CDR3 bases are TGCAGCGTTGAGGGGACTAGCACAGATACGCAGTATTTT. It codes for CSVEGTSTDTQYF.

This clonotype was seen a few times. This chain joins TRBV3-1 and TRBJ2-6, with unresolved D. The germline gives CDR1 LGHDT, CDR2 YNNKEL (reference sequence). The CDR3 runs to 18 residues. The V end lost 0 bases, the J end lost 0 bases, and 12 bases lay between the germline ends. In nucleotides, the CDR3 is TGTGCCAGCAGCCAAGAAAATTCCGGCATCTCTGGGGCCAACGTCCTGACTTTC. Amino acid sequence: CASSQENSGISGANVLTF.

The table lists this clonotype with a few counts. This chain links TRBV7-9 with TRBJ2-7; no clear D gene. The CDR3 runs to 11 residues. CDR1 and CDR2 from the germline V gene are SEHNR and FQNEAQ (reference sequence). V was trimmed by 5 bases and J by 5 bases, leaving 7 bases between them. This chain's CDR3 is CASSASDEQYF. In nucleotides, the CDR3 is TGTGCCAGCAGCGCGAGCGACGAGCAGTACTTC. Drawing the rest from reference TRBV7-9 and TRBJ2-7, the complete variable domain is DTGVSQNPRHKITKRGQNVTFRCDPISEHNRLYWYRQTLGQGPEFLTYFQNEAQLEKSRLLSDRFSAERPKGSFSTLEIQRTEQGDSAMYLCASSASDEQYFGPGTRLTVT.

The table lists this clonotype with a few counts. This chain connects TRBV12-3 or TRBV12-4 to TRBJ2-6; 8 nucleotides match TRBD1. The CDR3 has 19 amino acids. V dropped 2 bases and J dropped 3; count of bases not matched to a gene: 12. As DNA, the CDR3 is TGTGCCAGCAGTTTACCATGGCAGGGGGCGTGGGATGGGGCCAACGTCCTGACTTTC. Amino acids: CASSLPWQGAWDGANVLTF.

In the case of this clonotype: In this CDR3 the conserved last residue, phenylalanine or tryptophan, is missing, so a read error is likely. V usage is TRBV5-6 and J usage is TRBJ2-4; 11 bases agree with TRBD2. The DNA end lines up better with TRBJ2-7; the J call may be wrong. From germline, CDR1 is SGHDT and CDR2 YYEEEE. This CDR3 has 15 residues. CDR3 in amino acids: CASSSPGLADYEQYY. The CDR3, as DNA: TGTGCCAGCAGCAGTCCGGGACTAGCGGACTACGAGCAGTACTAC.

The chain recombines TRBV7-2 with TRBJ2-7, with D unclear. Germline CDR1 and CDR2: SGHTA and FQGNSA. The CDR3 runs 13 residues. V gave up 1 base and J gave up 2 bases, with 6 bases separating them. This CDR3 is CASSLVPTYEQYF. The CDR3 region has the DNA TGTGCCAGCAGCTTAGTTCCCACCTACGAGCAGTACTTC.

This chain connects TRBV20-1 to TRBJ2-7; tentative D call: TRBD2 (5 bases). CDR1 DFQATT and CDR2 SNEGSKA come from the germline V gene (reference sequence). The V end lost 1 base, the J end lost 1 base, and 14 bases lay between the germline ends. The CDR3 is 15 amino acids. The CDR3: CSARAMRLASYEQYF. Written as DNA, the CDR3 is TGCAGTGCTAGAGCTATGCGCTTAGCGTCCTACGAGCAGTACTTC.

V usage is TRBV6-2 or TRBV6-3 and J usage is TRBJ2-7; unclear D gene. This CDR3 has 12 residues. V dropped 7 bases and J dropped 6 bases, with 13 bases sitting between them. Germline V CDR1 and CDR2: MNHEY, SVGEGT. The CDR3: CASTREVGEQYF. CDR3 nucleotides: TGTGCCAGCACGCGAGAGGTAGGCGAGCAGTACTTC.

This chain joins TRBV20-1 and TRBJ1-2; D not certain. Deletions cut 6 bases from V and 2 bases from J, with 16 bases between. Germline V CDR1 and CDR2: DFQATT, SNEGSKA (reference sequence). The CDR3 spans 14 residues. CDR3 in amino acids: CSAGSSLINYGYTF. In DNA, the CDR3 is TGCAGTGCAGGGTCCTCTTTAATCAACTATGGCTACACCTTC.

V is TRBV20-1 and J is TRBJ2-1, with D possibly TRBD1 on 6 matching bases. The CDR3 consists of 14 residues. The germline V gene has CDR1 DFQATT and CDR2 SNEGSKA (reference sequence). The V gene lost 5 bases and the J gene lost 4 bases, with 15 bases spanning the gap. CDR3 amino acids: CSAPRGFGYNEQFF. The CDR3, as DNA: TGCAGTGCTCCTAGGGGGTTCGGTTACAATGAGCAGTTCTTC.

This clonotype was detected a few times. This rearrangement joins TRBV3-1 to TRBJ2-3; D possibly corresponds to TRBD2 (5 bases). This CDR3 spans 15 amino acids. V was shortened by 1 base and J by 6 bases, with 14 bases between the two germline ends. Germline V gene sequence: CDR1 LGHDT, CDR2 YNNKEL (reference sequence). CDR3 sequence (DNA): TGTGCCAGCAGCCAAGGAGCGGCCCCAATGGATACGCAGTATTTT. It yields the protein CASSQGAAPMDTQYF.

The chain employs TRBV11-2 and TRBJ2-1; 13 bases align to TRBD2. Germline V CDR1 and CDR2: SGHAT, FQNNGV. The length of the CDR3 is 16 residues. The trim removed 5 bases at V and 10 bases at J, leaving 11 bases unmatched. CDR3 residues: CASSAGLAGVSSEQFF. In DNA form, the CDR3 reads TGTGCCAGCAGCGCCGGACTAGCGGGAGTGTCATCCGAGCAGTTCTTC.

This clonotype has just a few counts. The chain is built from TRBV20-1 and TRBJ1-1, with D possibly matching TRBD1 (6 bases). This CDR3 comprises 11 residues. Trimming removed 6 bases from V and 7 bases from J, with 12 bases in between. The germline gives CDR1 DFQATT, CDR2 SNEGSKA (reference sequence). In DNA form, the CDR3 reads TGCAGTGCAAGGGCCAGGGGTGAAGCTTTCTTT. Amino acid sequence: CSARARGEAFF.

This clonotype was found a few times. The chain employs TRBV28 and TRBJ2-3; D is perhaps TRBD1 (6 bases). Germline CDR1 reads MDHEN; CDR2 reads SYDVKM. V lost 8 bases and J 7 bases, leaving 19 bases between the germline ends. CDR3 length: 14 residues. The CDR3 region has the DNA TGTGCCAGCCAACCTCGAGGGGGAAGCTATACGCAGTATTTT. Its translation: CASQPRGGSYTQYF.

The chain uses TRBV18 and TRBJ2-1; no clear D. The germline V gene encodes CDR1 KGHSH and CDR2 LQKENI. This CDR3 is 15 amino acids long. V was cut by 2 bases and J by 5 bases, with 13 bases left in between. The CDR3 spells CASSPTDILNNEQFF. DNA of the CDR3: TGTGCCAGCTCACCAACAGATATACTAAACAATGAGCAGTTCTTC.

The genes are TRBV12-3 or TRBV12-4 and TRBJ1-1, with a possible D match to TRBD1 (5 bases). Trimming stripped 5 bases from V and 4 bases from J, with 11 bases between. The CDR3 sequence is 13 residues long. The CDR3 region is CASSPGTVTEAFF. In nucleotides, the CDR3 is TGTGCCAGCAGTCCGGGGACGGTCACTGAAGCTTTCTTT.